These 29 T cell receptor beta chains originate from one sample sequenced in a study of the immune and genomic landscape of osteosarcoma. Primary, local recurrence and metastasis osteosarcoma tumors were taken after treatment from poor-prognosis patients. The assay was immunoSEQ multiplex PCR, and TCRdb's table has in-frame clones only and misses some. Of fewer than 2,500 clones listed, roughly three quarters are singletons. The specimen was osteosarcoma tumor tissue from the lung. The origin of the receptors is a human donor with osteosarcoma.

The genes are TRBV6-5 and TRBJ1-2, with a weak D call TRBD1 (6 bases). The CDR3 loop spans 16 amino acids. The V gene lost 0 bases and the J gene lost 8 bases, with 19 bases spanning the gap. Germline V gives CDR1 MNHEY, CDR2 SVGAGI. The CDR3 protein is CASSYSPTGRVDGYTF. The DNA for the CDR3 is TGTGCCAGCAGTTACTCGCCCACAGGGCGGGTTGACGGCTACACCTTC.

The J gene is TRBJ2-7, the V gene TRBV7-3, with D possibly being TRBD2 (6 bases). The CDR3 is made up of 14 amino acids. V gave up 2 bases and J gave up 0 bases, with 8 bases separating them. The germline CDR1 and CDR2 sequences are SGHTA and FQGTGA. CDR3 residues: CASSLVRGSYEQYF. In nucleotides, the CDR3 is TGTGCCAGCAGCTTAGTGCGGGGCTCCTACGAGCAGTACTTC.

V usage is TRBV11-2 and J usage is TRBJ1-2, with a weak D call TRBD1 (6 bases). The ends were cut back, 3 bases at V and 1 base at J, with 15 bases in the middle. CDR3 length equals 16 residues. The germline V gene has CDR1 SGHAT and CDR2 FQNNGV. This CDR3 is CASSFFTGQFNYGYTF. CDR3 in DNA: TGTGCCAGCAGCTTTTTTACAGGGCAGTTTAACTATGGCTACACCTTC.

A remark on this clone: The junction shows a germline mismatch at one end, possibly a read error. The chain combines TRBV6-1 with TRBJ1-6; TRBD1 matches at 10 bases. Germline CDR1 reads MNHNS; CDR2 reads SASEGT. The length of the CDR3 is 14 residues. For the CDR3, the DNA is TGTGCCAGCAGTGAAGAAGGGACAGGGGCCGAGGTTGTTTTT. It translates to CASSEEGTGAEVVF.

The gene calls are TRBV7-3 and TRBJ2-1, with TRBD1 matching 8 bases. CDR1 and CDR2 (germline): SGHTA, FQGTGA. This CDR3 region has 16 residues. V was clipped by 5 bases and J by 5 bases; unmatched bases: 11. Written as DNA, the CDR3 is TGTGCCAGCAGCCCCTTCGGGACAGGCAGGGACAATGAGCAGTTCTTC. Translation: CASSPFGTGRDNEQFF.

V and J are TRBV5-5 and TRBJ1-2; D perhaps matches TRBD1 (6 bases). The CDR3 loop spans 13 amino acids. Trimming pared 3 bases from V and 8 bases from J, leaving 14 bases between. The germline V gene encodes CDR1 SGHKS and CDR2 YYEKEE (reference sequence). CDR3 bases: TGTGCCAGCAGCTCAGGGGAGTCGGGAGGCTACACCTTC. It translates to CASSSGESGGYTF.

The gene calls are TRBV7-6 and TRBJ2-5; no firm D call. With 2 bases removed from V and 3 bases from J, the gap between germline ends came to 10 bases. The CDR3 consists of 14 residues. Germline values: CDR1 SGHVS, CDR2 FNYEAQ. Here the CDR3 reads CASSLFTSKETQYF. Written as DNA, the CDR3 is TGTGCCAGCAGCTTATTCACATCGAAAGAGACCCAGTACTTC. Using reference TRBV7-6 and TRBJ2-5 for the parts outside the CDR3, the full variable domain is GAGVSQSPRYKVTKRGQDVALRCDPISGHVSLYWYRQALGQGPEFLTYFNYEAQQDKSGLPNDRFSAERPEGSISTLTIQRTEQRDSAMYRCASSLFTSKETQYFGPGTRLLVL.

The chain joins TRBV6-1 to TRBJ1-2; 7 bases match TRBD1. Germline loops: CDR1 MNHNS, CDR2 SASEGT. This CDR3 contains 15 residues. V lost 3 bases to trimming and J lost 4 bases; unmatched junction nucleotides: 8. In nucleotides, the CDR3 is TGTGCCAGCAGTGACCCCAACAGGGGCCGCTATGGCTACACCTTC. It translates to CASSDPNRGRYGYTF.

The V and J genes are TRBV7-6 and TRBJ1-4; TRBD1 might be the D (5 bases). V was pared by 1 base and J by 8 bases, with 20 bases between. Germline V gene data show CDR1 as SGHVS and CDR2 as FNYEAQ. The CDR3 contains 17 residues. CDR3 amino acids: CASSLGPGRFEAEKLFF. The CDR3 DNA reads TGTGCCAGCAGCTTAGGACCAGGGAGGTTTGAGGCGGAAAAACTGTTTTTT.

The rearrangement uses TRBV7-3 and TRBJ1-1; D gene uncertain. V dropped 7 bases and J dropped 0 bases, with 9 bases sitting between them. The germline V gene encodes CDR1 SGHTA and CDR2 FQGTGA. The CDR3 has 13 amino acids. The CDR3 sequence is CASMRSMNTEAFF. The DNA of the CDR3 is TGTGCCAGCATGAGGAGTATGAACACTGAAGCTTTCTTT.

The chain employs TRBV2 and TRBJ1-1; TRBD1 might be the D (6 bases). The germline V gene encodes CDR1 SNHLY and CDR2 FYNNEI. This CDR3 has 10 residues. V dropped 6 bases and J dropped 10 bases, with 9 bases sitting between them. Here the CDR3 reads CASRQGRAFF. The CDR3 DNA reads as TGTGCCAGCAGACAGGGTCGAGCTTTCTTT.

V is TRBV6-4 and J is TRBJ1-1; D unclear. The CDR3 is 16 amino acids. Germline V gene data show CDR1 as MRHNA and CDR2 as SNTAGT. V lost 0 bases, J lost 6 bases, and 17 bases lay in between. CDR3 DNA sequence: TGTGCCAGCAGTGACTCGGGCAAAAGGGTAAATCCTGAAGCTTTCTTT. Its protein product is CASSDSGKRVNPEAFF.

The chain uses TRBV5-1 and TRBJ1-4; no reliable D call. V lost 0 bases, J lost 8 bases, and 14 bases lay in between. The length of the CDR3 is 15 residues. Germline-derived CDR1 and CDR2 are SGHRS and YFSETQ. CDR3 bases: TGCGCCAGCAGCTTGGAGCCCGATCTGGGGGAAAAACTGTTTTTT. Protein sequence: CASSLEPDLGEKLFF.

This clone rates as large. The chain couples TRBV2 to TRBJ1-2; 7 bases agree with TRBD1. The CDR3 is 16 residues long. J was trimmed by 6 bases and V by 4 bases; bases with no gene match: 14. The germline V gene has CDR1 SNHLY and CDR2 FYNNEI. The CDR3 loop is CASSGGVDRVVDGYTF. CDR3 DNA: TGTGCCAGCAGTGGAGGTGTAGACAGGGTGGTAGATGGCTACACCTTC.

The V gene is TRBV19, the J gene TRBJ2-2; the D is unclear. CDR3 length: 15 residues. V was pared by 5 bases and J by 5 bases, with 15 bases between. From germline, CDR1 is LNHDA and CDR2 SQIVND (reference sequence). CDR3 amino acids: CASSPPNGRTGELFF. For the CDR3, the DNA is TGTGCCAGTAGTCCCCCTAACGGGCGAACCGGGGAGCTGTTTTTT. Drawing the rest from reference TRBV19 and TRBJ2-2, the complete variable domain is DGGITQSPKYLFRKEGQNVTLSCEQNLNHDAMYWYRQDPGQGLRLIYYSQIVNDFQKGDIAEGYSVSREKKESFPLTVTSAQKNPTAFYLCASSPPNGRTGELFFGEGSRLTVL.

The chain links TRBV6-5 to TRBJ2-7; D not resolved. V was pared by 0 bases and J by 0 bases, with 3 bases between. The CDR3 is 13 amino acids. Germline CDR1 MNHEY, CDR2 SVGAGI. The CDR3 spells CASSYSGSYEQYF. CDR3 nucleotide sequence: TGTGCCAGCAGTTACTCGGGCTCCTACGAGCAGTACTTC.

The CDR3 bases are TGTGCCATAAAACGGGGGACTGATCAGCCCCAGCATTTT. Translation: CAIKRGTDQPQHF. This sequence joins TRBV10-3 and TRBJ1-5, with TRBD1 as a possible D gene (5 bases). Germline CDR1 is ENHRY and CDR2 is SYGVKD. V gave up 9 bases and J gave up 5 bases, with 14 bases separating them. The CDR3 is made up of 13 amino acids.

The chain uses TRBV4-1 and TRBJ1-2; tentative D call: TRBD1 (6 bases). Germline V gene lookup returns CDR1 MGHRA and CDR2 YSYEKL. The CDR3 extends over 16 amino acids. V dropped 3 bases and J dropped 2 bases, with 16 bases sitting between them. The DNA of the CDR3 is TGCGCCAGCAGCCATAATGGGGGGGCGCGGAACTATGGCTACACCTTC. This encodes CASSHNGGARNYGYTF.

In this sample, this clone turned up once. The chain links TRBV9 to TRBJ2-3; tentative D call: TRBD2 (5 bases). Trimming left V 0 bases short and J 6 bases short, with 17 bases between. There are 16 residues in the CDR3. Per germline, CDR1 SGDLS and CDR2 YYNGEE. CDR3 DNA sequence: TGTGCCAGCAGCGTAGCTGGGAGTCGGGTGTCGGATACGCAGTATTTT. It specifies CASSVAGSRVSDTQYF.

The chain is built from TRBV11-2 and TRBJ1-2, with D tentatively TRBD1 (5 bases). This CDR3 contains 13 residues. From germline, CDR1 is SGHAT and CDR2 FQNNGV. The germline V and J ends were trimmed by 5 bases and 3 bases, with 10 bases remaining between them. The CDR3 reads CASSPGQDYGYTF. The CDR3 DNA sequence: TGTGCCAGCAGCCCTGGACAAGACTATGGCTACACCTTC.

This clone has just a few counts. V gene TRBV5-1 combines with J gene TRBJ1-2; no definite D call. Looked up from germline, CDR1 is SGHRS and CDR2 is YFSETQ. The CDR3 has 12 residues. V lost 0 bases and J lost 9, with 9 bases in between. CDR3 in DNA: TGCGCCAGCAGCTTGGCGAGGGAGAGCTACACCTTC. It yields the protein CASSLARESYTF.

The CDR3 is CASSIGPGPDQPQHF. CDR3 sequence (DNA): TGTGCCAGTAGTATAGGGCCGGGGCCAGATCAGCCCCAGCATTTT. J is TRBJ1-5 and V is TRBV19; a possible D gene is TRBD1 (5 bases). CDR3 length: 15 amino acids. V lost 1 base and J lost 5, with 12 bases in between. Looked up from germline, CDR1 is LNHDA and CDR2 is SQIVND (reference sequence). The full variable domain, in which reference TRBV19 and TRBJ1-5 provide the parts outside the CDR3, is DGGITQSPKYLFRKEGQNVTLSCEQNLNHDAMYWYRQDPGQGLRLIYYSQIVNDFQKGDIAEGYSVSREKKESFPLTVTSAQKNPTAFYLCASSIGPGPDQPQHFGDGTRLSIL.

J is TRBJ2-7 and V is TRBV29-1, with 7 positions matching TRBD2. CDR3 length: 12 residues. After removal of 6 bases from V and 0 bases from J, the junction contained 2 bases not matched to a gene. The germline gives CDR1 SQVTM, CDR2 ANQGSEA. The CDR3 coding sequence is TGCAGCGTGGGGGGGGGCTCCTACGAGCAGTACTTC. Amino acids: CSVGGGSYEQYF.

V and J are TRBV2 and TRBJ2-7; possible D gene TRBD1, 6 bases. V gave up 0 bases and J gave up 4 bases, with 10 bases separating them. The germline CDR1 and CDR2 sequences are SNHLY and FYNNEI. The CDR3 has 14 amino acids. The CDR3 DNA is TGTGCCAGCAGTGAAGCAAGCAGGGGTTACGAGCAGTACTTC. Protein: CASSEASRGYEQYF.

The V gene is TRBV6-4, the J gene TRBJ2-3; 9 bases are a match to TRBD2. Germline assignment: CDR1 MRHNA and CDR2 SNTAGT. V was pared by 4 bases and J by 1 base, with 3 bases of the junction left unmatched. This CDR3 is 15 amino acids long. The CDR3 DNA reads TGTGCCAGCAGTGTTGCTAGCGGGGGCACAGATACGCAGTATTTT. Protein product: CASSVASGGTDTQYF.

The rearrangement links TRBV6-1 to TRBJ2-7; tentative D call: TRBD2 (6 bases). Germline CDR1 and CDR2: MNHNS and SASEGT. With 6 bases removed from V and 0 bases from J, the gap between germline ends came to 15 bases. The CDR3 consists of 15 residues. CDR3 bases: TGTGCCAGCAGCTCGGGTGCCGGGAGCTCCTACGAGCAGTACTTC. Protein: CASSSGAGSSYEQYF.

This clone occurred a few times. The chain recombines TRBV6-5 with TRBJ1-5; maybe TRBD1 (6 bases). Per the germline V gene, CDR1 is MNHEY and CDR2 is SVGAGI. The CDR3 runs 14 residues. Trimming pared 5 bases from V and 7 bases from J, leaving 15 bases between. The CDR3 region is CASSAQGSGQPQHF. The CDR3 nucleotides are TGTGCCAGCAGTGCTCAGGGGTCGGGGCAGCCCCAGCATTTT.

This clone was seen only a few times. The V gene is TRBV9, the J gene TRBJ2-7; TRBD2 matches at 9 bases. Germline V lookup: CDR1 SGDLS, CDR2 YYNGEE. The CDR3 is 16 residues long. With V trimmed by 0 bases and J by 0 bases, 4 bases remained unmatched. The DNA for the CDR3 is TGTGCCAGCAGCGTAGCTAGCGGGACTCCCTCCTACGAGCAGTACTTC. Translated: CASSVASGTPSYEQYF.

The chain has TRBV9 and TRBJ1-2, with D hard to call. Germline V gene sequence: CDR1 SGDLS, CDR2 YYNGEE. This CDR3 has 16 residues. V lost 0 bases, J lost 0 bases, and 12 bases lay in between. CDR3 protein: CASSVGSVKANYGYTF. In nucleotides, the CDR3 is TGTGCCAGCAGCGTAGGATCCGTCAAAGCTAACTATGGCTACACCTTC.